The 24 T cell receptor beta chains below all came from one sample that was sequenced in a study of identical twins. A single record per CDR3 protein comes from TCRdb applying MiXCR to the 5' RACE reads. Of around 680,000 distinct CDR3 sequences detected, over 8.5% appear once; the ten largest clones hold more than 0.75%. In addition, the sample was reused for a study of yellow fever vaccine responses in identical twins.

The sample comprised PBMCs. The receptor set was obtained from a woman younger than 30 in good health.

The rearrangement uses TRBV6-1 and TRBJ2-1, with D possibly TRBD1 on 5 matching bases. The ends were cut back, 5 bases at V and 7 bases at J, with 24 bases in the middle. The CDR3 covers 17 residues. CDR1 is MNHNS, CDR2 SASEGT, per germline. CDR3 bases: TGTGCCAGCAGTCCCCCCAGGGTAGACTGGGGTGGGAATGAGCAGTTCTTC. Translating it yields CASSPPRVDWGGNEQFF.

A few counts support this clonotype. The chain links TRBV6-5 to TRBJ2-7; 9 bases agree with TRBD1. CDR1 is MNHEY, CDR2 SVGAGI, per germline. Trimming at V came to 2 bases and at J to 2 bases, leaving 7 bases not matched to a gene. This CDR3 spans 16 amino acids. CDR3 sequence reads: CASSYTRTGAPYEQYF. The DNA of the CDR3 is TGTGCCAGCAGTTACACTAGGACAGGGGCCCCCTACGAGCAGTACTTC.

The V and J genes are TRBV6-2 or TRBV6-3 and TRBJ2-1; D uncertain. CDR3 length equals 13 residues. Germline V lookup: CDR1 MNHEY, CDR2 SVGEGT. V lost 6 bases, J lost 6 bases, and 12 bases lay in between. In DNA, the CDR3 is TGTGCCAGCAGACCCAACACGCGCAATGAGCAGTTCTTC. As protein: CASRPNTRNEQFF.

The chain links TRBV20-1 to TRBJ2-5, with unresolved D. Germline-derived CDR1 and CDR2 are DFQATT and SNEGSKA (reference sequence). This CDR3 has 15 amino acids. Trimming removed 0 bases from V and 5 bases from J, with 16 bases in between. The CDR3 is CSARDAARQDETQYF. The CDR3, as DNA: TGCAGTGCTAGAGATGCCGCCCGCCAAGATGAGACCCAGTACTTC.

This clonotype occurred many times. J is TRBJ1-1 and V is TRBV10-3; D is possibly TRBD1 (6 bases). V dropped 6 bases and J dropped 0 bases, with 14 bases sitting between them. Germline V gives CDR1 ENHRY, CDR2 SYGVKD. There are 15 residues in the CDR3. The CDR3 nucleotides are TGTGCCATCAGGGGGGCGTCACAGCTGAACACTGAAGCTTTCTTT. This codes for CAIRGASQLNTEAFF.

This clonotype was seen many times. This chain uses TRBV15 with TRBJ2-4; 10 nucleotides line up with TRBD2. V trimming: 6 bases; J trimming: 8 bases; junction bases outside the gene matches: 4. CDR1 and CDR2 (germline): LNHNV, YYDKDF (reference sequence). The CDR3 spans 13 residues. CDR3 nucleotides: TGTGCCACCAGTAGCGGGAGGCTGGACATTCAGTACTTC. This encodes CATSSGRLDIQYF.

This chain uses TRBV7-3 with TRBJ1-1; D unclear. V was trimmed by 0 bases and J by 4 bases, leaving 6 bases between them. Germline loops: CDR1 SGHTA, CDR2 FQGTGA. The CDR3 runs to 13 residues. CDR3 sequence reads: CASSLTWSTEAFF. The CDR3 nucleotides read TGTGCCAGCAGCTTAACGTGGAGCACTGAAGCTTTCTTT.

Here the CDR3 reads CASSSLTGSTVTQYF. In DNA form, the CDR3 reads TGTGCCAGCAGCTCATTGACAGGCTCAACGGTGACCCAGTACTTC. The chain joins TRBV9 to TRBJ2-5, with D maybe TRBD1 (6 bases). Per germline, CDR1 SGDLS and CDR2 YYNGEE. The CDR3 runs to 15 residues. The V end was cut by 4 bases, the J end by 7 bases, with 20 bases between.

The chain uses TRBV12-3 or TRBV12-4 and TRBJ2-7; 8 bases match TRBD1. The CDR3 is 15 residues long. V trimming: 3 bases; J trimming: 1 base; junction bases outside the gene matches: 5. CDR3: CASSFLDRASYEQYF. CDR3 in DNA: TGTGCCAGCAGTTTCTTGGACAGGGCTTCCTACGAGCAGTACTTC.

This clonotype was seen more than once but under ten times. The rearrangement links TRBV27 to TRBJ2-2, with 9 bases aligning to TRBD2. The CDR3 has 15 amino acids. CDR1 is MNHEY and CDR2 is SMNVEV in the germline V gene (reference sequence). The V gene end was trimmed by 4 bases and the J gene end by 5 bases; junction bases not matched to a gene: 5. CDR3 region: CASSSSLAGTGELFF. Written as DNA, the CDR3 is TGTGCCAGCAGTTCCAGTCTAGCGGGAACCGGGGAGCTGTTTTTT.

The CDR3: CASSMGLPYEQYF. CDR3 in DNA: TGTGCCAGCAGCATGGGACTGCCCTACGAGCAGTACTTC. The genes are TRBV7-2 and TRBJ2-7; a possible D gene is TRBD2 (6 bases). This CDR3 is built from 13 residues. Trimming shortened V by 5 bases and J by 2 bases, and 10 bases separated the two germline ends. Germline loops: CDR1 SGHTA, CDR2 FQGNSA. The whole variable domain, remainder taken from reference TRBV7-2 and TRBJ2-7, is GAGVSQSPSNKVTEKGKDVELRCDPISGHTALYWYRQSLGQGLEFLIYFQGNSAPDKSGLPSDRFSAERTGGSVSTLTIQRTQQEDSAVYLCASSMGLPYEQYFGPGTRLTVT.

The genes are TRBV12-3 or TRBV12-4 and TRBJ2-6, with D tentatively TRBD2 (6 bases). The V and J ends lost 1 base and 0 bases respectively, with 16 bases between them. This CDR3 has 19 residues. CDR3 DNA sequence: TGTGCCAGCAGTTTAGTGGCGGGGATCGGGGCCTCTGGGGCCAACGTCCTGACTTTC. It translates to CASSLVAGIGASGANVLTF.

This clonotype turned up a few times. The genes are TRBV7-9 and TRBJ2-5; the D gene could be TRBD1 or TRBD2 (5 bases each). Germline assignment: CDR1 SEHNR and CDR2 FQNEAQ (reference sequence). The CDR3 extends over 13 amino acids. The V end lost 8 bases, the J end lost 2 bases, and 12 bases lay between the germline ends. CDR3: CASQNGAQETQYF. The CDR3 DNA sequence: TGTGCCAGCCAAAACGGGGCTCAAGAGACCCAGTACTTC.

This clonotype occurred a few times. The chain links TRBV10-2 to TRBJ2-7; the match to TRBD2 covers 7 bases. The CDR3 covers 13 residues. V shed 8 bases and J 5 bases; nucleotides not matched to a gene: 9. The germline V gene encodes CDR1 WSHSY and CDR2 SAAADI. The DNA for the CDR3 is TGCGCCAGCTACCAGGGAGGGCCGGACGAGCAGTACTTC. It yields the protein CASYQGGPDEQYF.

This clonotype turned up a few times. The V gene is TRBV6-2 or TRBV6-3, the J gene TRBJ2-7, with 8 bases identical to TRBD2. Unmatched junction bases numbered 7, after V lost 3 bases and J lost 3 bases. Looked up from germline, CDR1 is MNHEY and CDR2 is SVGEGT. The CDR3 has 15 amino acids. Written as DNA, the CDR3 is TGTGCCAGCAGTTATGGGAGCGGGAGAATCTACGAGCAGTACTTC. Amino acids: CASSYGSGRIYEQYF.

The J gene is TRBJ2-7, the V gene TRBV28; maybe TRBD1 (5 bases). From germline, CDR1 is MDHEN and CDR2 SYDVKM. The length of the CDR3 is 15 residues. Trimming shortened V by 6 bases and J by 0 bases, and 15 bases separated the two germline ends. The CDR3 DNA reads TGTGCCAGCAGCCTGTGGAGACAGAGCTCCTACGAGCAGTACTTC. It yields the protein CASSLWRQSSYEQYF.

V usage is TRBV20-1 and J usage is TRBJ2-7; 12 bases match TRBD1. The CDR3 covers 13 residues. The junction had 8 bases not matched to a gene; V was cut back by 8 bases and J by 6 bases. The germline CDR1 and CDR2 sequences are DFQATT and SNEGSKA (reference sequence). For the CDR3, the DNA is TGCAGTTCTTTGGGACAGGGGGCGGTCGAGCAGTACTTC. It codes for CSSLGQGAVEQYF.

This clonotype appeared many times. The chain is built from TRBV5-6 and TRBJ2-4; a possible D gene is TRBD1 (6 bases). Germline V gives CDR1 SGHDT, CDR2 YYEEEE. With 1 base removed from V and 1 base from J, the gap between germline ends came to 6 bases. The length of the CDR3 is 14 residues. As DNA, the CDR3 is TGTGCCAGCAGCTTGACAGGGGCCAAAAACATTCAGTACTTC. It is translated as CASSLTGAKNIQYF.

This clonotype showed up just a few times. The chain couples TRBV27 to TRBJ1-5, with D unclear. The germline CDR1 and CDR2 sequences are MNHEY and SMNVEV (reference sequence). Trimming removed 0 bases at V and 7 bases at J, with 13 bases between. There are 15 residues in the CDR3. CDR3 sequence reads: CASSLSLRGVQPQHF. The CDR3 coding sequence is TGTGCCAGCAGTTTATCCCTCCGCGGCGTACAGCCCCAGCATTTT.

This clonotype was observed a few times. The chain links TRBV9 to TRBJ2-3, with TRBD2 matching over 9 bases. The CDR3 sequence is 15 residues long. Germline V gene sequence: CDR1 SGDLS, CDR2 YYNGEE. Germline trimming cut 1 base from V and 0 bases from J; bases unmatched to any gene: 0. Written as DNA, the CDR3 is TGTGCCAGCAGCGTAAGCGGGGGGAGCACAGATACGCAGTATTTT. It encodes CASSVSGGSTDTQYF.

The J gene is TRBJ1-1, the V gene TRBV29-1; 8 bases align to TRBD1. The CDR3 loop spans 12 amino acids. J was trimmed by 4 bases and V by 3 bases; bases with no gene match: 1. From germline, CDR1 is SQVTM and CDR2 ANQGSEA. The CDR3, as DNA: TGCAGCGTTGACGGACAGGGCACTGAAGCTTTCTTT. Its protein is CSVDGQGTEAFF.

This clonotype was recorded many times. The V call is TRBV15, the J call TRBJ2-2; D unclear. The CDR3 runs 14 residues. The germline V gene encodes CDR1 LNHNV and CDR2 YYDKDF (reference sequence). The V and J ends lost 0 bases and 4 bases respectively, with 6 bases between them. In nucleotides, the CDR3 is TGTGCCACCAGCAGAGATGGGTTCACCGGGGAGCTGTTTTTT. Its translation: CATSRDGFTGELFF.

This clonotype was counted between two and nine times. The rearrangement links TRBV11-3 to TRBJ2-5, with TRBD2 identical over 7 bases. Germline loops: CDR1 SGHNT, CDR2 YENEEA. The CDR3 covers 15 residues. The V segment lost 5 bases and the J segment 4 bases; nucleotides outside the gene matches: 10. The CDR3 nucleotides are TGTGCCAGCAGCCCGGGAGGTAGCGGGTTAGAGACCCAGTACTTC. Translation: CASSPGGSGLETQYF.

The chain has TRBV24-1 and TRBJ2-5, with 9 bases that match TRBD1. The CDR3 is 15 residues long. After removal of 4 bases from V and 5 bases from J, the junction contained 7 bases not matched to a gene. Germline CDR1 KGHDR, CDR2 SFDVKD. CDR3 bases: TGTGCCACCAGTGACCACGGACAGGGGCGCGAGACCCAGTACTTC. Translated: CATSDHGQGRETQYF.